Shown below are 22 T cell receptor beta chains from a single sample sequenced in a study of beta chain features in type 1 diabetes. TCRB transcripts that were expressed got sequenced, as all of the isolated RNA had been reverse transcribed. Sequencing was performed with immunoSEQ multiplex PCR; in TCRdb, only in-frame clones are kept and a portion is missing. The sample records some 250,000 clones, around 9.9% being singletons. General study points: In every one of the four CD4+ subsets, TCRB CDR3s were moderately but significantly shorter in Type 1 diabetes patients.

The antigens these receptors bind are not known. The sample was naive CD4+ T cells from blood. Receptor source: a man between 25 and 39 years old with type 1 diabetes.

V gene TRBV18 combines with J gene TRBJ2-4, with 8 bases matching TRBD1. The V and J ends lost 3 bases and 0 bases, in that order; junction bases with no gene match: 10. CDR1 and CDR2 (germline): KGHSH, LQKENI. The CDR3 runs to 18 residues. The CDR3 here is CASSPLTTGEIAKNIQYF. CDR3 coding DNA: TGTGCCAGCTCACCCTTGACGACAGGGGAAATAGCCAAAAACATTCAGTACTTC.

This clone was detected a few times. The chain employs TRBV18 and TRBJ1-5; no firm D call. Trimming stripped 2 bases from V and 9 bases from J, with 14 bases between. CDR3 length: 14 amino acids. Germline assignment: CDR1 KGHSH and CDR2 LQKENI. The CDR3 DNA is TGTGCCAGCTCACCAGGAGGAGACAAAGGGCCCCAGCATTTT. Translated: CASSPGGDKGPQHF. The full variable domain, in which reference TRBV18 and TRBJ1-5 provide the parts outside the CDR3, is NAGVMQNPRHLVRRRGQEARLRCSPMKGHSHVYWYRQLPEEGLKFMVYLQKENIIDESGMPKERFSAEFPKEGPSILRIQQVVRGDSAAYFCASSPGGDKGPQHFGDGTRLSIL.

This clone was seen only a few times. The chain is built from TRBV6-6 and TRBJ2-7, with no clear D. V was cut by 4 bases and J by 1 base, with 5 bases left in between. Germline assignment: CDR1 MNHNY and CDR2 SVGAGI (reference sequence). The CDR3 loop spans 12 amino acids. CDR3 sequence: CASSSVSYEQYF. In nucleotides, the CDR3 is TGTGCCAGCAGTTCCGTATCCTACGAGCAGTACTTC.

The chain couples TRBV28 to TRBJ1-5; D ambiguous. Trimming shortened V by 7 bases and J by 2 bases, and 12 bases separated the two germline ends. CDR1 is MDHEN and CDR2 is SYDVKM in the germline V gene. This CDR3 is 14 amino acids long. The CDR3 DNA reads as TGTGCCAGCAACCAAGGGAGCGGCAATCAGCCCCAGCATTTT. It encodes CASNQGSGNQPQHF.

The V and J genes are TRBV19 and TRBJ2-2; the D gene is possibly TRBD2 (6 bases). The CDR3 length is 14 residues. V was trimmed by 6 bases and J by 3 bases, leaving 11 bases between them. CDR1 and CDR2 from the germline V gene are LNHDA and SQIVND (reference sequence). The CDR3 DNA reads TGTGCCAGTAGGCATGGCGGGGACACCGGGGAGCTGTTTTTT. Encoded protein: CASRHGGDTGELFF.

This chain connects TRBV2 to TRBJ2-5; TRBD2 agrees at 8 bases. This CDR3 contains 14 residues. Germline CDR1 reads SNHLY; CDR2 reads FYNNEI. Unmatched junction bases numbered 13, after V lost 6 bases and J lost 10 bases. CDR3 loop: CASRQAGAPPGQYF. CDR3 DNA: TGTGCCAGCAGACAAGCGGGGGCCCCTCCGGGCCAGTACTTC.

This clone was detected a few times. The chain has TRBV2 and TRBJ1-5; D is unresolved. This CDR3 is 14 amino acids long. Germline V gene data show CDR1 as SNHLY and CDR2 as FYNNEI. Trimming removed 6 bases at V and 0 bases at J, with 9 bases between. This CDR3 is CASSTDYSNQPQHF. The CDR3 bases are TGTGCCAGCAGCACAGATTATAGCAATCAGCCCCAGCATTTT.

This clone appeared a few times. The chain is built from TRBV2 and TRBJ1-6; D not resolved. This CDR3 is 13 amino acids long. Germline assignment: CDR1 SNHLY and CDR2 FYNNEI. Trimming pared 6 bases from V and 5 bases from J, leaving 8 bases between. As DNA, the CDR3 is TGTGCCAGCAGCCTAAGCCATAATTCACCCCTCCACTTT. Residues: CASSLSHNSPLHF.

This chain joins TRBV4-2 and TRBJ1-2; no reliable D call. Germline CDR1 LGHNA, CDR2 YNFKEQ. This CDR3 has 14 residues. Trimming stripped 2 bases from V and 0 bases from J, with 7 bases between. The CDR3 DNA is TGTGCCAGCAGCCAAATTCTATCTAACTATGGCTACACCTTC. Its translation: CASSQILSNYGYTF.

This clone was detected only a few times. The chain couples TRBV4-3 to TRBJ2-3; 9 bases align to TRBD1. The J segment lost 6 bases and the V segment lost 2 bases, leaving 6 bases of the junction unmatched. Per germline, CDR1 LGHNA and CDR2 YSLEER. CDR3 length equals 15 residues. This CDR3 reads CASSQTGQGWDTQYF. DNA of the CDR3: TGCGCCAGCAGCCAAACCGGACAGGGGTGGGATACGCAGTATTTT.

The chain is built from TRBV7-8 and TRBJ2-3; 7 bases match TRBD1. This CDR3 has 14 amino acids. The germline V gene encodes CDR1 SGHVS and CDR2 FQNEAQ. J lost 1 base, V lost 5 bases, and 3 bases had no gene match. As DNA, the CDR3 is TGTGCCAGCAGCACAGGGGTCCGCACAGATACGCAGTATTTT. The encoded protein is CASSTGVRTDTQYF.

This clone was counted only a few times. CDR3 DNA sequence: TGCGCCAGCAGCCATGATCGGACCGGGAGCGCTTTCTTT. It is translated as CASSHDRTGSAFF. The rearrangement uses TRBV4-1 and TRBJ1-1; D call uncertain. Germline V CDR1 and CDR2: MGHRA, YSYEKL. This CDR3 region has 13 residues. Trimming shortened V by 3 bases and J by 11 bases, and 16 bases separated the two germline ends.

The chain links TRBV29-1 to TRBJ2-3, with 7 nucleotides matching TRBD1. This CDR3 has 11 amino acids. Germline CDR1 SQVTM, CDR2 ANQGSEA. V gave up 6 bases and J gave up 4 bases; unmatched junction bases: 1. CDR3 residues: CSVDRADTQYF. CDR3 in DNA: TGCAGCGTCGACAGGGCAGATACGCAGTATTTT.

In this sample, this clone turned up a few times. V gene TRBV15 combines with J gene TRBJ1-6; D remains ambiguous. This CDR3 has 16 residues. The ends were cut back, 3 bases at V and 0 bases at J, with 9 bases in the middle. Per the germline V gene, CDR1 is LNHNV and CDR2 is YYDKDF (reference sequence). CDR3 loop: CATSRLRSSYNSPLHF. The CDR3 DNA reads TGTGCCACCAGCAGGTTGAGGAGCTCCTATAATTCACCCCTCCACTTT.

This clone was seen a handful of times. The chain is built from TRBV15 and TRBJ2-7, with D hard to call. The germline CDR1 and CDR2 sequences are LNHNV and YYDKDF (reference sequence). This CDR3 is built from 12 residues. Trimming left V 5 bases short and J 4 bases short, with 9 bases between. The CDR3 nucleotides read TGTGCCACCAGCCTCCCCGGGTACGAGCAGTACTTC. It translates to CATSLPGYEQYF.

This clone occurred a few times. The CDR3 spells CASTRGYNSPLHF. The CDR3, as DNA: TGTGCCAGTACCAGAGGGTATAATTCACCCCTCCACTTT. The chain couples TRBV19 to TRBJ1-6; D gene uncertain. The CDR3 length is 13 residues. The V gene's germline CDR1 is LNHDA and CDR2 SQIVND (reference sequence). V lost 7 bases, J lost 4 bases, and 8 bases lay in between.

This clone appeared once. V usage is TRBV11-3 and J usage is TRBJ2-1; TRBD2 matches at 10 bases. There are 15 residues in the CDR3. V shed 4 bases and J 9 bases; nucleotides not matched to a gene: 9. The germline V gene encodes CDR1 SGHNT and CDR2 YENEEA. The chain's CDR3 is CASSSGGSGGFEQFF. The CDR3 nucleotides read TGTGCCAGCAGCTCCGGCGGTAGCGGGGGGTTTGAGCAGTTCTTC. Complete variable domain (other parts from reference TRBV11-3 and TRBJ2-1): EAGVVQSPRYKIIEKKQPVAFWCNPISGHNTLYWYLQNLGQGPELLIRYENEEAVDDSQLPKDRFSAERLKGVDSTLKIQPAELGDSAVYLCASSSGGSGGFEQFFGPGTRLTVL.

This clone appeared a few times. The chain combines TRBV29-1 with TRBJ1-3, with D tentatively TRBD1 (6 bases). CDR1 is SQVTM and CDR2 is ANQGSEA in the germline V gene. The CDR3 totals 13 residues. Trimming took 6 bases from V and 9 from J, leaving 18 bases between them. This chain's CDR3 is CSVSTGIGVTIYF. The CDR3 DNA is TGCAGCGTGTCCACAGGGATCGGTGTCACCATATATTTT.

The V call is TRBV30, the J call TRBJ1-6; D is uncertain. Trimming shortened V by 0 bases and J by 9 bases, and 15 bases separated the two germline ends. CDR1 GTSNPN and CDR2 SVGIG come from the germline V gene (reference sequence). The CDR3 extends over 15 amino acids. For the CDR3, the DNA is TGTGCCTGGAGTGTTGGAGGCCCCTCGGGTTCACCCCTCCACTTT. This sequence encodes CAWSVGGPSGSPLHF.

This clone has more than one count but fewer than ten. The chain has TRBV19 and TRBJ1-5; 7 bases line up with TRBD1. This CDR3 contains 13 residues. The germline CDR1 and CDR2 sequences are LNHDA and SQIVND (reference sequence). With V trimmed by 6 bases and J by 6 bases, 5 bases remained unmatched. The CDR3 nucleotides are TGTGCCAGTAGGAGGGGGCTTCTTCAGCCCCAGCATTTT. Translation gives CASRRGLLQPQHF.

The V gene is TRBV7-2, the J gene TRBJ2-7; 9 bases agree with TRBD1. Germline loops: CDR1 SGHTA, CDR2 FQGNSA. Trimming removed 1 base from V and 6 bases from J; junction bases left unmatched: 10. The CDR3 is 16 amino acids. The CDR3 bases are TGTGCCAGCAGCTTAGAGGGGACAGGGTTGAGGGGCGAGCAGTACTTC. It encodes CASSLEGTGLRGEQYF.

This clone was detected a few times. The CDR3 loop reads CASSLGQDSYNEQFF. CDR3 DNA: TGTGCCAGCAGCTTAGGACAGGACTCCTACAATGAGCAGTTCTTC. V is TRBV7-6 and J is TRBJ2-1; the D gene is possibly TRBD1 (6 bases). The length of the CDR3 is 15 residues. V lost 1 base and J lost 0, with 7 bases in between. CDR1 is SGHVS and CDR2 is FNYEAQ in the germline V gene.